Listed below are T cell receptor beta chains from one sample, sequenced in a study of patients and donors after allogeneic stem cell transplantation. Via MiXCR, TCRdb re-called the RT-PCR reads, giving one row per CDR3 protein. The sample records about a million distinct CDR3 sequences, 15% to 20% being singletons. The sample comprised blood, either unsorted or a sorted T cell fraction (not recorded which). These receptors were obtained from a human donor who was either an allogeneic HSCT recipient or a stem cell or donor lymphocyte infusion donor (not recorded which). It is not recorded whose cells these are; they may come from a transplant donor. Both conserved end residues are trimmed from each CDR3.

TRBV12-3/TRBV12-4	ASSFNIGDSPLH
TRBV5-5	ASSLSSGTGSNEQF
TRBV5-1	ASSLGSRDGSPEQY
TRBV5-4	ASSLGGVRETQY
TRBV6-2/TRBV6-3	ASRPARTAGGKANEQF
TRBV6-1	ASRVGTSGNTGELF
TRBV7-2	ASSPRFLANTGELF
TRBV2	ASSWRMGPQH
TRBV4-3	ASSQVRDRAVWGYT
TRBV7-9	ASSSQLMNTEAF
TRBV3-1	ASSQDVGRAGNTEAF
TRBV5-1	ASSYREGAAGAEQY
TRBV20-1	SARDLQGNQPQH
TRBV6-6	ASSYGTSGNL
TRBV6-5	ASSYWGDLGRDEQF
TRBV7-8	ASSFREDTEAF
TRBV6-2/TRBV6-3	ATRGGPSEAF
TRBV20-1	SARDSGRPQEQF
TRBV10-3	AISGDRVNTDTQY
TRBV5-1	ASSLQGGNEKLF